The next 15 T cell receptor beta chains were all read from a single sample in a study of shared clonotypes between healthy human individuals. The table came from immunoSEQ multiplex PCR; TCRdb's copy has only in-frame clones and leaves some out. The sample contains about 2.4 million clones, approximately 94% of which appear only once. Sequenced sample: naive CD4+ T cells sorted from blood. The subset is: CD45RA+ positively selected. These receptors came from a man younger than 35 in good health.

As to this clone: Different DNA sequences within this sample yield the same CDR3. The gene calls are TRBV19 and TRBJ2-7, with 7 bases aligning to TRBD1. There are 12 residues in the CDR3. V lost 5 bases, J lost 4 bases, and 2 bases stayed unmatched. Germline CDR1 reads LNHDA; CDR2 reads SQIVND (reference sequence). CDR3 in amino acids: CASSSGGYEQYF. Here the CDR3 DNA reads TGTGCCAGTAGTTCAGGGGGTTACGAGCAGTACTTC.

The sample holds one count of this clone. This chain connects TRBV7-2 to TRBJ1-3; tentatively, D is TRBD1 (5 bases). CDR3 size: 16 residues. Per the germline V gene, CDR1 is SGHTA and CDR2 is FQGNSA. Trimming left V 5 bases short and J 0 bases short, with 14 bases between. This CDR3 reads CASSVDSFSSGNTIYF. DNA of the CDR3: TGTGCCAGCAGCGTCGACAGCTTCAGCTCTGGAAACACCATATATTTT.

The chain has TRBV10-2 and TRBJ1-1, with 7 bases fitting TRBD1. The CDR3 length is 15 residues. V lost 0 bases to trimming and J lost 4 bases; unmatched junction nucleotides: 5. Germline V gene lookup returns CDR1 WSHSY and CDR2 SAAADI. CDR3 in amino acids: CASSESRGLGTEAFF. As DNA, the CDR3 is TGCGCCAGCAGTGAGTCAAGGGGGCTGGGCACTGAAGCTTTCTTT.

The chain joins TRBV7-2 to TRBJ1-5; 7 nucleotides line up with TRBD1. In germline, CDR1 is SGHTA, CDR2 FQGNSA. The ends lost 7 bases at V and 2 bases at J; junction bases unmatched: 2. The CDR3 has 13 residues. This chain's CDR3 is CASNDRGNQPQHF. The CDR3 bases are TGTGCCAGCAACGACAGGGGCAATCAGCCCCAGCATTTT.

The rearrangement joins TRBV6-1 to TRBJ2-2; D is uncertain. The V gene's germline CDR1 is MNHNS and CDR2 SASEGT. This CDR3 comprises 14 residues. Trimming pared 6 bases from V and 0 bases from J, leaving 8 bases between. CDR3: CASRRVPNTGELFF. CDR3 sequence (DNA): TGTGCCAGCAGGAGAGTCCCGAACACCGGGGAGCTGTTTTTT.

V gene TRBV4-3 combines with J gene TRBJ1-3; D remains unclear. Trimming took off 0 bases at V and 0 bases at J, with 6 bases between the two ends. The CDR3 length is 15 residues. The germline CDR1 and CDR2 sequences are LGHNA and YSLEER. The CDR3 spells CASSQEDGSGNTIYF. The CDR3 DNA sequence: TGCGCCAGCAGCCAAGAAGATGGCTCTGGAAACACCATATATTTT.

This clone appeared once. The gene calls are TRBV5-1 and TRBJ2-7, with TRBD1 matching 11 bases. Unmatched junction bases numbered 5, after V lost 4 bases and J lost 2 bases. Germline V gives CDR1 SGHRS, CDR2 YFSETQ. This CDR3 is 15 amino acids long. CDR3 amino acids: CASSAGTGGTYEQYF. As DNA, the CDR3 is TGCGCCAGCAGCGCCGGGACAGGGGGAACCTACGAGCAGTACTTC.

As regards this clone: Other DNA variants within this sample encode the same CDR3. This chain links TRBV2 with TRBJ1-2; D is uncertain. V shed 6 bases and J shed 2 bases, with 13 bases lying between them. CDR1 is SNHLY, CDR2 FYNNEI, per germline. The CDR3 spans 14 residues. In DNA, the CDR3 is TGTGCCAGCAGCTTACGGACGGCGAACTATGGCTACACCTTC. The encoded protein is CASSLRTANYGYTF.

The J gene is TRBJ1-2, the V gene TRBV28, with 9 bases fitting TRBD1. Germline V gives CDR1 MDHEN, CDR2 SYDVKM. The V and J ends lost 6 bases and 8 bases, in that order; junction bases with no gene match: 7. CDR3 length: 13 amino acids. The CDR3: CASSSGTGLGYTF. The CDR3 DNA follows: TGTGCCAGCAGCTCCGGGACAGGGTTGGGCTACACCTTC.

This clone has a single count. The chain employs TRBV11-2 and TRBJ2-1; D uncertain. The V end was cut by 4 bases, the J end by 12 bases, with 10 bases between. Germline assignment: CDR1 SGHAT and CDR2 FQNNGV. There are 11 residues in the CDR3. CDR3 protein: CASSSNSGQFF. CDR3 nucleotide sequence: TGTGCCAGCAGCTCCAATTCGGGGCAGTTCTTC.

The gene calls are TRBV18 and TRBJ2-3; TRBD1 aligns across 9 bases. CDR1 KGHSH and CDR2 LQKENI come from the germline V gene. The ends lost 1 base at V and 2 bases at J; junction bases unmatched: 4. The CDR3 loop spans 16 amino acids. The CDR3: CASSPQQGALTDTQYF. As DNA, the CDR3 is TGTGCCAGCTCACCACAACAGGGGGCGCTCACAGATACGCAGTATTTT.

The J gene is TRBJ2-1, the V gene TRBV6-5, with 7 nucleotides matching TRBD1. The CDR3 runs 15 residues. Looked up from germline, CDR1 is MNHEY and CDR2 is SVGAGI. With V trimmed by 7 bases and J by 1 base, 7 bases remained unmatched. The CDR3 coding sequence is TGTGCCAGCATGCGACAGGGTTCGTCCTACAATGAGCAGTTCTTC. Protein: CASMRQGSSYNEQFF.

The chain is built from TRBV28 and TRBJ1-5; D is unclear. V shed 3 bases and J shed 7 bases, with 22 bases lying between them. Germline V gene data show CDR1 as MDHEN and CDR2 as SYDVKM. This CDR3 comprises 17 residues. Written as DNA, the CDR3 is TGTGCCAGCAGTTTTGTTGGAGGTTTTGGGGTAAGGCAGCCCCAGCATTTT. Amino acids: CASSFVGGFGVRQPQHF.

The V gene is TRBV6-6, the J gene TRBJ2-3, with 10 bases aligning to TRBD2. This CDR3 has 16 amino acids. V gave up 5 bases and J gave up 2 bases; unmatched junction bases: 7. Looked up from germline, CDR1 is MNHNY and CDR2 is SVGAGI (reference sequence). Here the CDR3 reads CASSRTSGSNTDTQYF. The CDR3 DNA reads TGTGCCAGCAGTCGGACTAGCGGAAGTAACACAGATACGCAGTATTTT.

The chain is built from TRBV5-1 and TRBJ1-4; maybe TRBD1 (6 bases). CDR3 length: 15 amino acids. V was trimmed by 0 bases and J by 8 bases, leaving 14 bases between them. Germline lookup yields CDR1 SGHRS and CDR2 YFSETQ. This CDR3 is CASSLGPGAAEKLFF. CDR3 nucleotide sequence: TGCGCCAGCAGCTTGGGTCCGGGGGCAGCGGAAAAACTGTTTTTT.